The text below deals with one T cell receptor beta chain. The clone's antigen remains unknown. No clone much larger than this one lies a single base away; base qualities are absent. The cohort was made up of 650 to 700 healthy bone marrow donors. At the time of sampling, every cohort member was nominally healthy, though immune exposures that went unrecorded were likely present. The donor tested CMV seropositive and was one of the 289 seropositive cohort members. Each donor provided a peripheral blood sample, and peripheral blood mononuclear cells were used for TCR beta sequencing. Genomic DNA was extracted from the blood cell samples with the Qiagen DNeasy Blood Extraction Kit. Including the terminal cysteine and phenylalanine, the CDR3 comprises 17 residues. Solely the CDR3 DNA is kept, with 51 bases framed from the first base. The germline V gene (reference sequence) provides CDR1 MNHEY and CDR2 SMNVEV. Trimming removed 5 bases from V and 7 bases from J; the gene matches leave 11 bases unexplained.

The data are from a study of cytomegalovirus exposure and HLA in healthy donors (dated by TCRdb to between 2016 and 2019). General notes on the study: An earlier analysis of roughly 630 of the donors reported more than 250 Gb of sequence data and some 120 million unique TCR beta sequences from roughly 200 million T cells. About 330 gigabases of sequencing data and around 90 million unique TCR sequences made up an early release that covered 640 HLA-typed donors. Of the roughly 400 genotyped donors, approximately 83% fell in the genetic ancestry cluster associated with self-reported Caucasian donors. The study aimed to test whether cataloging public T cell receptors could reveal signatures of past pathogen exposure. Using immunosequencing, the study profiled T cell repertoires from about 650 subjects and related those repertoires to cytomegalovirus serostatus. Besides the first cohort of more than 650 subjects, a separate validation cohort made up of 90 to 150 different subjects was used. To predict cytomegalovirus infection status, the study brought together high-throughput TCR immunosequencing, statistical association of individual TCRs with disease status, and machine learning. A later analysis re-examined previously published TCR beta repertoires from roughly 650 donors and added high-resolution HLA genotyping to investigate patterns of TCR occurrence. Rather than drawing on any new phenotypic data, the later analysis identified candidate immune exposures from TCR beta sequences and the way those sequences occurred across donors. In an earlier analysis of 550 to 700 of the donors, high-throughput TCR beta sequencing was used to judge whether each TCR beta V gene segment behaved as functional or pseudogenic. Alongside the repertoire data, information on donor age, sex, ethnicity and CMV serostatus was compiled. In a later genetic analysis, genome-wide SNP genotypes for 398 of the 666 donors were used, and that subset was treated as a discovery cohort. All discovery cohort repertoires had been generated on a single sequencing platform. Both class I and class II loci were covered by HLA typing, at four-digit resolution. The number of donors typed differed by locus, with roughly 629-640 for A, B, C, DRB1 and DQB1, 522 for DQA1, approximately 570 for DPA1, and 472 for DPB1. A few DR-DQ haplotypes were handled as single units for association and clustering because linkage in the cohort was strong. Across 300 to 400 genotyped donors of the cohort, an average of about 220,000 unique TCR beta nucleotide sequences per donor were sequenced, and roughly 20% of those sequences were non-productive. Findings and caveats that apply to the study as a whole: While some public TCRs were present in many individuals, most TCR sequences turned up only very rarely across donors. A total of 150 to 200 TCR beta chains were listed by the study as associated with cytomegalovirus. A cluster of highly shared sequence variants was judged likely to be a technical artifact of the sequencing pipeline. Immune exposure information for the cohort was limited to CMV serostatus. In a later analysis, some 17,000 TCR beta sequences were associated with specific HLA alleles at a false discovery rate of 0.05. Over 15 rarely observed V segments, including chromosome 9 orphons, were excluded from the earlier analysis of a few hundred of the donors because counts were too low. In a later analysis, the rate of TCR association differed among HLA loci, with DRB1 alleles having the most associated TCRs and HLA-C alleles having the fewest. Because HLA typing was missing for some donors at each locus, association tests included only the typed subset. According to a later analysis, parvovirus B19, influenza, CMV and Epstein-Barr virus appeared linked to several top co-occurrence clusters. This cohort had only TCR beta chains sequenced, and the lack of alpha or paired-chain data limited which features could be detected. According to a later genetic analysis, donors in an Asian-associated ancestry cluster had fewer N-insertions in productive TCRs than the approximately 630-donor mean. According to the authors, the approach could potentially be generalized to other disease states and immunological phenotypes. In vitro tests confirmed that a few of the cytomegalovirus-associated TCR beta chains recognize cytomegalovirus antigens. A further reported finding was that TCR beta sequences accurately predicted the HLA-A and HLA-B alleles for most subjects in the first cohort. An association between a missense DCLRE1C variant and V-gene and J-gene trimming of TCR beta chains was found in a later genetic analysis and replicated in an independent cohort. The 87-base-pair reads could not distinguish some IMGT-functional V segments, including TRBV6-2 and TRBV6-3, so those segments were excluded. Assigning TCR associations to individual alleles was difficult when HLA alleles, especially DR and DQ, strongly co-occurred. Most CMV-associated TCR beta chains appeared to be HLA-restricted in a later analysis, and the HLA associations seemed to be driven largely by CMV exposure. Presence/absence analyses assumed roughly uniform sequencing depth across donors, an assumption that may not hold. The classifier was reported to diagnose cytomegalovirus status with high specificity and sensitivity in both the original and validation cohorts. Linkage disequilibrium might explain the correlated functional status among segregating V segments, but an unknown experimental factor could not be excluded. In an earlier analysis of approximately 600 of the donors, most TCR beta V segments were observed in productive rearrangements about 90% or about 30% of the time, broadly matching IMGT annotations. In a later analysis, HLA-associated TCR beta chains were found to be more clonally expanded and to have lower generation probabilities than equally common non-associated chains.

Library prep was done by the immunoSEQ multiplex PCR assay. A mixture of 60 forward primers for TCR Vbeta segments and 13 reverse primers for TCR Jbeta segments was used in the multiplex PCR. The CDR3 region of rearranged TCR beta genes was amplified from genomic DNA by a multiplex PCR assay. The amplified TCR beta libraries were sequenced on the Illumina HiSeq System as 87-base-pair reads. Under the source paper's analysis protocol: A later analysis counted about 76 million unique TCR beta chains across the 666 repertoires, and around 9.9 million of these chains were shared by at least two donors. To remove PCR and sequencing errors, raw reads were error-corrected and collapsed into unique sequences using a nearest-neighbor algorithm that merged closely related sequences. V, D and J gene segments were assigned by aligning CDR3 sequences to IMGT reference sequences. Each retained sequence needed at least a six-nucleotide match to both a V gene segment and a J gene segment. Rearrangements were called productive when the CDR3 lacked stop codons and stayed in frame with V and J; all others were non-productive. Following IMGT convention, CDR3 was defined as the stretch from the second conserved V-encoded cysteine to the conserved J-encoded phenylalanine. The earlier analysis of 587 of the donors excluded sequences that lacked an unambiguous match to a single V gene segment. An earlier analysis of a few hundred of the donors classified V segments as functional when productive rearrangements were above 56.7% and as segregating when the standard deviation between donors was above 5%. A statistical classification framework was built to diagnose cytomegalovirus status from the catalog of TCR beta chain sequences. In a later analysis, TCR nucleotide sequences were compared against IMGT/GENE-DB human TR gene sequences so that V and J genes could be assigned. Using the TCRdist pipeline, a later analysis assigned CDR3 sequences along with most-parsimonious VDJ recombination scenarios. In a later analysis, every TCR beta chain was defined by the combination of its CDR3 amino acid sequence and its V-gene family, and reads without a unique V-gene family were dropped. As a way to deal with suspected cross-contamination and a sequencing artifact, a later analysis dropped roughly 600 nucleotide sequences that were highly shared and had low generation probability. In a later analysis, a clonal expansion index was calculated for each public chain from normalized within-repertoire ranks of inferred template counts. A later analysis computed generation probabilities with a VDJ recombination model fitted to out-of-frame rearrangements, and checked the results against IGoR. A later analysis scored TCR-TCR, TCR-HLA and TCR-CMV co-occurrence with hypergeometric tests, applying a repertoire-size bias correction to TCR pairs. In a later analysis, false discovery rates were estimated by permuting HLA or CMV assignments 20 times. In a later analysis, co-occurring TCRs were grouped with DBSCAN, and TCRdist sequence similarity was added when clustering was performed within HLA-allele-positive subsets. For co-occurrence clustering, repertoires with fewer than 30,000 or more than 120,000 public chains were excluded, along with roughly 5 repertoires with anomalous nucleotide sharing. Sourced from immuneACCESS, this table was stored by TCRdb with only in-frame sequences that have V and J called. A share of the clones is absent; for the studies checked, an unresolved V gene accounts for under half, and the remainder has no known explanation. V and J calls and clone size follow that table, whereas D and trimming were derived from the DNA. In this sample the table shows some 170,000 clones, about 80% of which occur a single time. The leading ten clones occupy approximately 10% of the sample.

The receptor chain draws on TRBV27 and TRBJ2-2; TRBD2 aligns with 12 central bases. The sequencing sample was made of PBMCs. The source of this sequence is a young man in good health and CMV-seropositive. The CDR3 protein sequence reads: CASSLRLAGAWGGELFF. The nucleotide sequence reads as follows: TGTGCCAGCAGTCTTCGACTAGCGGGAGCCTGGGGCGGGGAGCTGTTTTTT.